This T cell receptor beta chain was identified in a study of blood T cells in healthy people across ages. General study points: Strongly correlated with naive T cell percentage was TCR beta diversity. Roughly linearly, TCR beta diversity per million T cells fell as age increased.

The authors ran a second PCR of roughly 6 to 12 cycles using a sample-barcoded 5' primer and a J-beta primer mix. Unique molecular identifiers of 12 random nucleotides labeled each cDNA. TCRdb re-derived calls from the 5' RACE reads in MiXCR, one entry per CDR3 protein. Of roughly 900,000 distinct CDR3 sequences in the sample, roughly 52% were seen once. In each sample, at least 6 million PBMCs were isolated. The CDR3 covers 15 residues. Looked up from germline, CDR1 is SEHNR and CDR2 is FQNEAQ (reference sequence). Trimming stripped 1 base from V and 3 bases from J, with 12 bases between. This clonotype was seen a handful of times. Its antigen is unidentified.

This TCR was recovered from a man younger than 40 in good health. The sequencing input was blood. The chain has TRBV7-9 and TRBJ1-2, with D unclear. The CDR3 reads CASSLEPIHDYGYTF. CDR3 DNA sequence: TGTGCCAGCAGCTTAGAACCGATCCACGACTATGGCTACACCTTC.